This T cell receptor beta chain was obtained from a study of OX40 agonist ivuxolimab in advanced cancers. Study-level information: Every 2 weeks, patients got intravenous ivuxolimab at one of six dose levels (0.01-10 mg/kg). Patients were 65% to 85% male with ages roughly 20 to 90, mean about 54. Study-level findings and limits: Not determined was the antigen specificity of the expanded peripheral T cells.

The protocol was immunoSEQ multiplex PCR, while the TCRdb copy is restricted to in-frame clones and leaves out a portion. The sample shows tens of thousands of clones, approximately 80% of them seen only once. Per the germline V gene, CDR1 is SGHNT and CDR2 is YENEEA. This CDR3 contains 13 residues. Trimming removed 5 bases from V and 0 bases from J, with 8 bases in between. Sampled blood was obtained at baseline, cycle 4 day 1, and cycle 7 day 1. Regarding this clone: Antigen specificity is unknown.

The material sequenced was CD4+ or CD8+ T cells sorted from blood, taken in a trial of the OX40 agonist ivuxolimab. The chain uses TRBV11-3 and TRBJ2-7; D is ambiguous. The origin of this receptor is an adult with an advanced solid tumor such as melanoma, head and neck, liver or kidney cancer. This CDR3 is CASSNPPSYEQYF. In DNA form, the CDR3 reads TGTGCCAGCAGCAATCCACCCTCCTACGAGCAGTACTTC. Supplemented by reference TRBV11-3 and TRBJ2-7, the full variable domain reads EAGVVQSPRYKIIEKKQPVAFWCNPISGHNTLYWYLQNLGQGPELLIRYENEEAVDDSQLPKDRFSAERLKGVDSTLKIQPAELGDSAVYLCASSNPPSYEQYFGPGTRLTVT.